This TCR beta chain was observed in a study of control samples from healthy donors and cancer patients (dated by TCRdb to 2019 to 2021). The germline V gene (reference sequence) specifies LNHDA as CDR1 and SQIVND as CDR2. From its cysteine to its phenylalanine, the CDR3 spans 15 amino acids. The DNA shown is the 45-base CDR3, in frame from base 1. After removal of 3 bases from V and 6 bases from J, the junction retains 3 bases not matched to a gene. This clone appeared once. No antigen is known for it. No base quality information exists; no much larger clone differs at one position. Library preparation employed the immunoSEQ multiplex PCR assay. In its TCRdb copy, this immuneACCESS table keeps in-frame sequences only and misses some clones. Where compared with another copy, unresolved V genes explain less than half of these, and the others have no known cause. The sample profile shows over 100,000 clones; around 90% of them were found once. 4.5% to 7% of the sample comes from the top ten.

The chain uses TRBV19 and TRBJ1-5, with 12 bases in between that match TRBD1. This receptor was taken from a man between 18 and 29 years old in good health. Source material: blood. DNA sequence: TGTGCCAGTAGTATGGGACAGGGGGCTTTTCAGCCCCAGCATTTT. The resulting protein is CASSMGQGAFQPQHF.